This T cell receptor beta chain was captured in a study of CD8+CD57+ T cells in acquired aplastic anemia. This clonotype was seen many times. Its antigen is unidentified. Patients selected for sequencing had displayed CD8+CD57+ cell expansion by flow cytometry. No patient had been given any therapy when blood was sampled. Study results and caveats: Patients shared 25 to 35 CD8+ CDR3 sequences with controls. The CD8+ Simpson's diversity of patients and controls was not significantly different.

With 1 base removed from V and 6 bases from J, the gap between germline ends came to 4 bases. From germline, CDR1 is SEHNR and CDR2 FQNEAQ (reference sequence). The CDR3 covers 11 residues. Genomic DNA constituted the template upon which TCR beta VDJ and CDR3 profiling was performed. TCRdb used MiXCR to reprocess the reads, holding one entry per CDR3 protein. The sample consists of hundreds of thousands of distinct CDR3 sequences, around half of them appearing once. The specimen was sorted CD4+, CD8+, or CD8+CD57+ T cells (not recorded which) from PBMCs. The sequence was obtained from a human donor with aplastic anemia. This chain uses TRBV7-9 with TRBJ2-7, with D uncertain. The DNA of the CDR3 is TGTGCCAGCAGCTTAGGTCCCGAGCAGTACTTC. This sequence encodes CASSLGPEQYF.